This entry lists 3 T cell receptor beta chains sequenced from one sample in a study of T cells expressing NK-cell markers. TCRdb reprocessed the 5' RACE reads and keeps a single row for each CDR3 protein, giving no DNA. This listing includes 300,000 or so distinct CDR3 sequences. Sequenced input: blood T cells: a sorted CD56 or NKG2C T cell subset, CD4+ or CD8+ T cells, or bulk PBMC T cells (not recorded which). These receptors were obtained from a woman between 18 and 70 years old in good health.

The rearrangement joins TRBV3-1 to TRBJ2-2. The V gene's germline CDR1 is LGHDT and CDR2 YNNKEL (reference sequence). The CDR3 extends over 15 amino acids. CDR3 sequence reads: CASTPVGSIPGELFF.

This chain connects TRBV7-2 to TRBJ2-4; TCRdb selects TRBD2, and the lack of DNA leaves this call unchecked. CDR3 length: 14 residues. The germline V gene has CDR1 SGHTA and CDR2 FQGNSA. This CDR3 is CASSFRGFSDIQYF.

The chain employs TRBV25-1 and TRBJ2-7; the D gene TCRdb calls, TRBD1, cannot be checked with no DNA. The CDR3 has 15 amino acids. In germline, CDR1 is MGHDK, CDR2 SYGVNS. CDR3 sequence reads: CASSGWTGMMTEQYF.